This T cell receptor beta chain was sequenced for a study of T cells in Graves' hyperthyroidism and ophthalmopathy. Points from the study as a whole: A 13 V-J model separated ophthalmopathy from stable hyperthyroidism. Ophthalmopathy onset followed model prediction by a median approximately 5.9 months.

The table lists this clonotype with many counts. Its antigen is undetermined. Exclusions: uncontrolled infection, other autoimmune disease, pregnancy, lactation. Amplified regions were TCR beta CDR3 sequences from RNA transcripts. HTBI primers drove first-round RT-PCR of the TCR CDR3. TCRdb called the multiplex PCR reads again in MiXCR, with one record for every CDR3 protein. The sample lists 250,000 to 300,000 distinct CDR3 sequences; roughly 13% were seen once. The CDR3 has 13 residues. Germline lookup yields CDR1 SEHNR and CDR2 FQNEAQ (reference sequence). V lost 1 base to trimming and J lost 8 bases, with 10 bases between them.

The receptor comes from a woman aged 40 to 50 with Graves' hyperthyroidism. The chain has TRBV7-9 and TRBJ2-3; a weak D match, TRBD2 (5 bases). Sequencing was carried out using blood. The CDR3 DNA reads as TGTGCCAGCAGCTTAGGCCTAGCATCTACGCAGTATTTT. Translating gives CASSLGLASTQYF.